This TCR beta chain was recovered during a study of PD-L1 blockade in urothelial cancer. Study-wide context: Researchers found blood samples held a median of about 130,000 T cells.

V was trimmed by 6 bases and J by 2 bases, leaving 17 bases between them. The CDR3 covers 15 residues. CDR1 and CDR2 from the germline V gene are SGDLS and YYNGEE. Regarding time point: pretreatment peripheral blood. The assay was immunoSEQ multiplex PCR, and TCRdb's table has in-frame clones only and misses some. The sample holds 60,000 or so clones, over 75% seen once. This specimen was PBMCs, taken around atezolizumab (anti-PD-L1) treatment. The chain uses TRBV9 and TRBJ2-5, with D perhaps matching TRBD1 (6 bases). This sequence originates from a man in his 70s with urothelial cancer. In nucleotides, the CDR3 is TGTGCCAGCACCCTGGGGGCAGGGTGGCAAGAGACCCAGTACTTC. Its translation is CASTLGAGWQETQYF.